The following is a T cell receptor (beta chain) sequence with its context. Its target is unknown. Using RNA transcripts as the source, TCR beta CDR3 regions were amplified. The HTBI primer set drove a first-round RT-PCR of the TCR CDR3. TCRdb redid the calling of the multiplex PCR reads with MiXCR, one entry per CDR3 protein. The data contain a few hundred thousand distinct CDR3 sequences, 15% to 19% of them seen just once; the ten biggest clones take up roughly 6.6%. This sample is part of a study of T cells in Graves' hyperthyroidism and ophthalmopathy. CDR3 length: 19 amino acids. Germline CDR1 LGHDT, CDR2 YNNKEL (reference sequence). V lost 2 bases and J lost 5, with 25 bases in between. General observations from the study: Most clonotypes expanded in thyroid above 0.001 were likewise present in blood.

The sequencing input was blood. This chain uses TRBV3-1 with TRBJ2-1; D possibly corresponds to TRBD2 (5 bases). This clonotype originated in a woman in her twenties or thirties with Graves' hyperthyroidism. CDR3 in DNA: TGTGCCAGCAGCCAACCACTAGTACTCCTAGTTCTCCTTAACAATGAGCAGTTCTTC. Amino acid sequence: CASSQPLVLLVLLNNEQFF.